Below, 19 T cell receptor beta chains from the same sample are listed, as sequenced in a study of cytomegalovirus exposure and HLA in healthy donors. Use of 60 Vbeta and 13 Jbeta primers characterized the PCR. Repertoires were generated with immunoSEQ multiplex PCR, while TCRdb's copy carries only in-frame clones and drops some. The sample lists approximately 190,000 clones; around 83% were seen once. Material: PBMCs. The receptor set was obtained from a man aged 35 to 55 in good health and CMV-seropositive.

CDR3 protein: CASSVEGAGAYSNQPQHF. CDR3 in DNA: TGTGCCAGCAGCGTAGAAGGGGCAGGGGCTTATAGCAATCAGCCCCAGCATTTT. This rearrangement joins TRBV9 to TRBJ1-5, with D maybe TRBD1 (6 bases). Per the germline V gene, CDR1 is SGDLS and CDR2 is YYNGEE. The CDR3 is 18 amino acids. Trimming stripped 0 bases from V and 0 bases from J, with 16 bases between.

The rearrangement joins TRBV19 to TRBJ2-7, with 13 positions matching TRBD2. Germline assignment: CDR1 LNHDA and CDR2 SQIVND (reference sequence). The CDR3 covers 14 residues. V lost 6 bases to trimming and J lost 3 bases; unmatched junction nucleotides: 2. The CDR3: CASSWTSGSYEQYF. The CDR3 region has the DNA TGTGCCAGTAGCTGGACTAGCGGGAGCTACGAGCAGTACTTC.

CDR3 DNA: TGTGCCAGCAGCTCCCGACAGGCACCCCAAGTGAGTGGGCAGTATTTT. Protein: CASSSRQAPQVSGQYF. V is TRBV7-9 and J is TRBJ2-3; a possible D gene is TRBD1 (6 bases). Trimming left V 4 bases short and J 11 bases short, with 25 bases between. The CDR3 totals 16 residues. Germline CDR1 and CDR2: SEHNR and FQNEAQ (reference sequence).

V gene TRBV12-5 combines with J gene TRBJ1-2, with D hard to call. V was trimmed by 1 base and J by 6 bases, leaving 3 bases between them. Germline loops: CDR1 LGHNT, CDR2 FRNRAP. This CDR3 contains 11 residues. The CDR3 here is CASGLGHGYTF. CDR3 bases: TGTGCTAGTGGTTTGGGGCATGGCTACACCTTC.

DNA of the CDR3: TGTGCCAGCAGCCGGGGACAGGGTGAGGGAGCTTTCTTT. As protein: CASSRGQGEGAFF. The gene calls are TRBV5-6 and TRBJ1-1; 9 positions match TRBD1. CDR1 is SGHDT and CDR2 is YYEEEE in the germline V gene. The CDR3 length is 13 residues. Trimming removed 4 bases from V and 10 bases from J; junction bases left unmatched: 8.

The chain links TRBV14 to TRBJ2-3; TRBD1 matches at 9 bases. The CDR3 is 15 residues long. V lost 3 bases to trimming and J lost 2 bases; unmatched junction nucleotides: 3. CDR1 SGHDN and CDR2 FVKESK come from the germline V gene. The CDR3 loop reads CASSHYRGLTDTQYF. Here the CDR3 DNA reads TGTGCCAGCAGCCACTACAGGGGGCTCACAGATACGCAGTATTTT.

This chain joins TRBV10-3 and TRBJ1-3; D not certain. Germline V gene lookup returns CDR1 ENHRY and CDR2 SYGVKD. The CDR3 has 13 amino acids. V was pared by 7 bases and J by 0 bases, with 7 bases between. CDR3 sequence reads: CAIKVASGNTIYF. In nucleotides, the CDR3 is TGTGCCATCAAGGTAGCCTCTGGAAACACCATATATTTT.

Here the CDR3 reads CASSSGLAEFQYF. The CDR3 DNA is TGTGCCAGCAGCTCGGGACTAGCGGAGTTCCAGTACTTC. V is TRBV5-4 and J is TRBJ2-7; 11 nucleotides align to TRBD2. This CDR3 has 13 residues. CDR1 and CDR2 (germline): SGHNT, YYREEE (reference sequence). V was pared by 3 bases and J by 10 bases, with 6 bases of the junction left unmatched.

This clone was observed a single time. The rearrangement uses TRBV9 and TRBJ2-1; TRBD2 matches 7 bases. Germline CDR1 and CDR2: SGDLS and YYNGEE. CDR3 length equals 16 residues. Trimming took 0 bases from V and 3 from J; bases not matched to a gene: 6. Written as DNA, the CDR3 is TGTGCCAGCAGCGTAGATCCGGCTAGCGGCTACAATGAGCAGTTCTTC. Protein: CASSVDPASGYNEQFF. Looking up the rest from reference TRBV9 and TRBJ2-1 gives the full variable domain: DSGVTQTPKHLITATGQRVTLRCSPRSGDLSVYWYQQSLDQGLQFLIQYYNGEERAKGNILERFSAQQFPDLHSELNLSSLELGDSALYFCASSVDPASGYNEQFFGPGTRLTVL.

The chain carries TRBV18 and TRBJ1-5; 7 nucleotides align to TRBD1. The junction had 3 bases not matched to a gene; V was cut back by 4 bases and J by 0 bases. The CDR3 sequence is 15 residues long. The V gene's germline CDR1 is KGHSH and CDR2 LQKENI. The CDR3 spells CASSLGDSSNQPQHF. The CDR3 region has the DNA TGTGCCAGCTCACTCGGGGACAGTAGCAATCAGCCCCAGCATTTT.

The CDR3 is CASSVAQITGARGYTF. CDR3 in DNA: TGTGCCAGCAGCGTAGCTCAGATCACAGGGGCGAGGGGCTACACCTTC. V is TRBV9 and J is TRBJ1-2; 7 positions match TRBD1. Germline V gene lookup returns CDR1 SGDLS and CDR2 YYNGEE. The CDR3 runs 16 residues. V shed 0 bases and J 8 bases; nucleotides not matched to a gene: 13. Supplemented by reference TRBV9 and TRBJ1-2, the full variable domain reads DSGVTQTPKHLITATGQRVTLRCSPRSGDLSVYWYQQSLDQGLQFLIQYYNGEERAKGNILERFSAQQFPDLHSELNLSSLELGDSALYFCASSVAQITGARGYTFGSGTRLTVV.

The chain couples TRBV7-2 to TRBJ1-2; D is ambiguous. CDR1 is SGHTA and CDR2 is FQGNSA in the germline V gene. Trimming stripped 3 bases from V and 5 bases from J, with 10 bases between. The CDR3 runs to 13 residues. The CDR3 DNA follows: TGTGCCAGCAGCTTTAAACAGCTTTATGGCTACACCTTC. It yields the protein CASSFKQLYGYTF.

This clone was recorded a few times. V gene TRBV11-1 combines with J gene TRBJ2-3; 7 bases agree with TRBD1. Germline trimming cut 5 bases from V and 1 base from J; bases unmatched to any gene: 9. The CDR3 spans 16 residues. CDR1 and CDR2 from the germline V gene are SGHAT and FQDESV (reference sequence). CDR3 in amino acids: CASSLTTGMGTDTQYF. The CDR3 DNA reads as TGTGCCAGCAGCCTAACGACAGGGATGGGCACAGATACGCAGTATTTT.

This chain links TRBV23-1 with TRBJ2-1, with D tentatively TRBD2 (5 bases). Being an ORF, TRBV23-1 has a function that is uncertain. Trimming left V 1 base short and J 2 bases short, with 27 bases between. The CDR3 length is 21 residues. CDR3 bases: TGCGCCAGCAGTCAATTTGCCCCGTGTCCCAAAAGCGGAGAACCCTACAATGAGCAGTTCTTC. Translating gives CASSQFAPCPKSGEPYNEQFF.

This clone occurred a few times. CDR3: CASSSGGRNEKLFF. CDR3 nucleotides: TGTGCCAGCAGTTCCGGGGGGAGGAATGAAAAACTGTTTTTT. The V and J genes are TRBV6-5 and TRBJ1-4; D perhaps matches TRBD1 (5 bases). Looked up from germline, CDR1 is MNHEY and CDR2 is SVGAGI. The V end was cut by 4 bases, the J end by 5 bases, with 11 bases between. The CDR3 runs 14 residues.

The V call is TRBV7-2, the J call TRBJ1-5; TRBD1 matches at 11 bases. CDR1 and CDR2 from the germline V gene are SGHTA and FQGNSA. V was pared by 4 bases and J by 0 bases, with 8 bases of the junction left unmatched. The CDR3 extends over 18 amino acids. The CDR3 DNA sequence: TGTGCCAGCAGCTATGGACAGGGGGCAGGGAGTAGCAATCAGCCCCAGCATTTT. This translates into CASSYGQGAGSSNQPQHF.

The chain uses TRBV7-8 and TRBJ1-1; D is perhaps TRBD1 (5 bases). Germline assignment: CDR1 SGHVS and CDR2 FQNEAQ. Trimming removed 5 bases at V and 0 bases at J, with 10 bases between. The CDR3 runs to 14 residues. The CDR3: CASSEDNMNTEAFF. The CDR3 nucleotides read TGTGCCAGCAGCGAGGACAACATGAACACTGAAGCTTTCTTT.

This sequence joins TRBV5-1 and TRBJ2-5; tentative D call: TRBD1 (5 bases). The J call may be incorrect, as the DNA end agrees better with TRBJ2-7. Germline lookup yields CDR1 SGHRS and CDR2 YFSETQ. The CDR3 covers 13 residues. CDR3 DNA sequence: TGCGCCAGCACCTCCCCAGGGTTTCCCGAGCAGTACTTC. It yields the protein CASTSPGFPEQYF.

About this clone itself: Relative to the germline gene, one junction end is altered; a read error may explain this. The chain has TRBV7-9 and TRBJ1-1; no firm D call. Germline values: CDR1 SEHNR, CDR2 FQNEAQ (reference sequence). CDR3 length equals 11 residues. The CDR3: CSSSRNTEAFF. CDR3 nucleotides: TGTTCCAGCAGTCGGAACACTGAAGCTTTCTTT.